The sequence of this T cell receptor beta chain was determined in a study of identical twins. Of note for this clonotype: Its target is not known.

Through template switching, a universal primer site was introduced, and the cDNA contained unique molecular identifiers. TCRdb recomputed calls from the 5' RACE reads with MiXCR, one row per CDR3 protein. Of more than 200,000 distinct CDR3 sequences in the sample, over 12% were seen once. The CDR3 consists of 15 residues. J lost 7 bases, V lost 6 bases, and 11 bases had no gene match. Germline CDR1 reads MNHEY; CDR2 reads SVGAGI. Study-wide results and limits: It was out-of-frame TCR alpha sharing in monozygotic twins that models underestimated. Weaker excess twin sharing was seen among beta out-of-frame sequences.

This sequence originates from a woman younger than 30 in good health. Sample: memory (CD45RO+) T cells sorted from blood. The genes are TRBV6-5 and TRBJ1-2, with 10 bases lining up with TRBD1. The CDR3 DNA sequence: TGTGCCAGCAGAGACTCGGGACAGGGGAGAGGTGGCTACACCTTC. Translation gives CASRDSGQGRGGYTF.